These 20 T cell receptor beta chains were sequenced from one sample in a study of post-analysis software for immune sequencing data. Researchers reported that TCR beta cDNA libraries carried unique molecular identifiers. TCRdb reanalysed the PCR reads using MiXCR and keeps one entry per CDR3 protein. The sample includes roughly 430,000 distinct CDR3 sequences, approximately 38% of them seen just once. These receptors have no known antigen. Study outcomes and limitations: Four to six TRBV segments (TRBV5-6, TRBV5-1 and TRBV20-1 among them) occurred more frequently in patients than in controls.

Sequenced sample: blood. These receptors were collected from a girl aged 2-10 years with multiple sclerosis.

The sample holds a few counts of this clonotype. V usage is TRBV20-1 and J usage is TRBJ2-7; D call uncertain. Per the germline V gene, CDR1 is DFQATT and CDR2 is SNEGSKA (reference sequence). The V end lost 2 bases, the J end lost 5 bases, and 1 base lay between the germline ends. The CDR3 consists of 9 residues. CDR3 region: CSARHEQYF. In DNA, the CDR3 is TGCAGTGCTAGACACGAGCAGTACTTC.

The V and J genes are TRBV12-3 or TRBV12-4 and TRBJ2-7; weak D call: TRBD1 (6 bases). This CDR3 is built from 15 residues. V lost 2 bases and J 4 bases, leaving 15 bases between the germline ends. The CDR3 reads CASSLIGLQGYEQYF. In DNA, the CDR3 is TGTGCCAGCAGTTTAATCGGCCTACAGGGTTACGAGCAGTACTTC.

The chain employs TRBV20-1 and TRBJ2-7, with TRBD2 matching over 8 bases. This CDR3 spans 17 amino acids. Germline assignment: CDR1 DFQATT and CDR2 SNEGSKA (reference sequence). J was trimmed by 0 bases and V by 3 bases; bases with no gene match: 13. CDR3 in DNA: TGCAGTGCTAGTATAATAGCGGGGAAAATTAGCTCCTACGAGCAGTACTTC. Translating it yields CSASIIAGKISSYEQYF.

This chain joins TRBV5-1 and TRBJ2-3, with D perhaps TRBD1 (6 bases). V dropped 2 bases and J dropped 6 bases, with 13 bases sitting between them. CDR1 and CDR2 from the germline V gene are SGHRS and YFSETQ. This CDR3 has 14 amino acids. CDR3 protein: CASSFSGVGDTQYF. The CDR3 DNA reads TGCGCCAGCAGCTTTTCAGGGGTCGGCGATACGCAGTATTTT.

The genes are TRBV29-1 and TRBJ1-2; D may be TRBD1 (5 bases). CDR3 length: 14 amino acids. Trimming removed 1 base at V and 7 bases at J, with 16 bases between. The germline CDR1 and CDR2 sequences are SQVTM and ANQGSEA. CDR3 loop: CSVEATGRLLGYTF. As DNA, the CDR3 is TGCAGCGTTGAAGCCACGGGGCGTTTACTTGGCTACACCTTC.

This clonotype has a handful of counts. This chain connects TRBV4-3 to TRBJ2-3, with D maybe TRBD1 (6 bases). The CDR3 has 13 amino acids. The V end lost 4 bases, the J end lost 5 bases, and 10 bases lay between the germline ends. In germline, CDR1 is LGHNA, CDR2 YSLEER. The DNA for the CDR3 is TGCGCCAGCAGCCCACAGGGCGGAGATACGCAGTATTTT. As protein: CASSPQGGDTQYF.

This clonotype was seen a few times. The rearrangement joins TRBV4-2 to TRBJ2-7, with 7 bases that match TRBD2. This CDR3 region has 15 residues. After removal of 0 bases from V and 2 bases from J, the junction contained 4 bases not matched to a gene. Germline values: CDR1 LGHNA, CDR2 YNFKEQ. CDR3 sequence (DNA): TGTGCCAGCAGCCAAGAGCAGGGAGGGACCTACGAGCAGTACTTC. As protein: CASSQEQGGTYEQYF.

The sample holds a few counts of this clonotype. The chain carries TRBV7-9 and TRBJ1-4; D possibly corresponds to TRBD1 (5 bases). Germline V gene data show CDR1 as SEHNR and CDR2 as FQNEAQ (reference sequence). The CDR3 runs to 15 residues. V was clipped by 4 bases and J by 1 base, with 10 bases between them. This CDR3 reads CASSSQGKTNEKLFF. CDR3 bases: TGTGCCAGCAGCTCGCAGGGAAAAACTAATGAAAAACTGTTTTTT.

The chain joins TRBV20-1 to TRBJ1-2; D is possibly TRBD1 (6 bases). CDR1 and CDR2 (germline): DFQATT, SNEGSKA (reference sequence). CDR3 length: 13 amino acids. Trimming shortened V by 5 bases and J by 7 bases, and 17 bases separated the two germline ends. The DNA for the CDR3 is TGCAGTGCTTCGATACCACAGGGTCTTGGCTACACCTTC. Residues: CSASIPQGLGYTF.

V gene TRBV7-8 combines with J gene TRBJ1-2; unclear D gene. Trimming shortened V by 5 bases and J by 0 bases, and 19 bases separated the two germline ends. The germline gives CDR1 SGHVS, CDR2 FQNEAQ. The CDR3 contains 17 residues. Here the CDR3 reads CASSLTSYDGPNYGYTF. CDR3 in DNA: TGTGCCAGCAGCCTAACGTCCTACGACGGTCCTAACTATGGCTACACCTTC.

Only a few counts were recorded for this clonotype. The CDR3, as DNA: TGTGCCAGCAGTCCAGGGGGGTCTAATGAAAAACTGTTTTTT. It codes for CASSPGGSNEKLFF. The chain couples TRBV7-9 to TRBJ1-4, with 7 nucleotides matching TRBD1. Germline trimming cut 6 bases from V and 3 bases from J; bases unmatched to any gene: 4. Germline V gives CDR1 SEHNR, CDR2 FQNEAQ (reference sequence). The CDR3 runs to 14 residues.

In its sample, this clonotype was seen a few times. The rearrangement uses TRBV12-3 or TRBV12-4 and TRBJ2-1; the match to TRBD2 covers 9 bases. The CDR3 has 14 amino acids. J was trimmed by 2 bases and V by 7 bases; bases with no gene match: 3. The CDR3 protein is CASTTSGTYNEQFF. CDR3 nucleotides: TGTGCCAGCACGACTAGCGGAACCTACAATGAGCAGTTCTTC.

This chain links TRBV7-8 with TRBJ1-5; a weak D match, TRBD1 (5 bases). V lost 1 base and J 3 bases, leaving 16 bases between the germline ends. This CDR3 has 17 residues. The V gene's germline CDR1 is SGHVS and CDR2 FQNEAQ. The CDR3 is CASSLDDRTIPNQPQHF. The CDR3, as DNA: TGTGCCAGCAGCTTAGATGACAGAACGATACCCAATCAGCCCCAGCATTTT. The whole variable domain, remainder taken from reference TRBV7-8 and TRBJ1-5, is GAGVSQSPRYKVAKRGQDVALRCDPISGHVSLFWYQQALGQGPEFLTYFQNEAQLDKSGLPSDRFFAERPEGSVSTLKIQRTQQEDSAVYLCASSLDDRTIPNQPQHFGDGTRLSIL.

This clonotype has a handful of counts. This rearrangement joins TRBV12-3 or TRBV12-4 to TRBJ2-1; TRBD2 might be the D (6 bases). Trimming removed 5 bases at V and 12 bases at J, with 17 bases between. CDR3 length: 13 amino acids. In nucleotides, the CDR3 is TGTGCCAGCAGTGCCCGGGGGAGTGGCGGGCAGTTCTTC. This codes for CASSARGSGGQFF.

The chain links TRBV27 to TRBJ2-7; D unclear. Trimming removed 2 bases at V and 2 bases at J, with 13 bases between. Per germline, CDR1 MNHEY and CDR2 SMNVEV (reference sequence). The CDR3 contains 15 residues. The CDR3, as DNA: TGTGCCAGCAGTTTAGATCCGAAACCTACCTACGAGCAGTACTTC. This translates into CASSLDPKPTYEQYF.

The chain employs TRBV27 and TRBJ2-1, with 8 bases matching TRBD2. Germline V gene lookup returns CDR1 MNHEY and CDR2 SMNVEV (reference sequence). V lost 6 bases and J lost 8; bases outside the gene matches: 15. The CDR3 has 16 amino acids. CDR3 DNA sequence: TGTGCCAGCAGGGGAGCAGGGACTAGTCCTGTCCATGAGCAGTTCTTC. Protein sequence: CASRGAGTSPVHEQFF.

This clonotype appeared many times. This chain links TRBV6-5 with TRBJ2-7; D is unresolved. The CDR3 extends over 15 amino acids. Deletions cut 0 bases from V and 0 bases from J, with 9 bases between. Germline values: CDR1 MNHEY, CDR2 SVGAGI. The CDR3 sequence is CASSYSAVSSYEQYF. In DNA form, the CDR3 reads TGTGCCAGCAGTTACTCGGCAGTCAGCTCCTACGAGCAGTACTTC.

This clonotype has ten or more counts. V and J are TRBV12-3 or TRBV12-4 and TRBJ2-1; tentatively, D is TRBD1 or TRBD2 (5 bases each). The CDR3 consists of 14 residues. Trimming left V 2 bases short and J 5 bases short, with 10 bases between. This CDR3 reads CASSLIGGDNEQFF. The CDR3 DNA reads TGTGCCAGCAGTTTAATTGGGGGAGACAATGAGCAGTTCTTC.

The gene calls are TRBV11-1 and TRBJ2-7; 9 bases map to TRBD2. The CDR3 has 15 amino acids. Germline values: CDR1 SGHAT, CDR2 FQDESV (reference sequence). V shed 5 bases, J shed 3 bases, and the junction held 8 bases outside the gene matches. The CDR3, as DNA: TGTGCCAGCAGCCTTAGCGGGGGCGTTGTCTACGAGCAGTACTTC. Protein sequence: CASSLSGGVVYEQYF.

The genes are TRBV4-1 and TRBJ1-5; D might be TRBD1 (6 bases). V was pared by 0 bases and J by 3 bases, with 15 bases between. Germline CDR1 and CDR2: MGHRA and YSYEKL. The CDR3 loop spans 17 amino acids. The CDR3 is CASSQDWDGGLNQPQHF. The DNA for the CDR3 is TGCGCCAGCAGCCAAGATTGGGACGGGGGGCTCAATCAGCCCCAGCATTTT.